This TCR beta chain was identified during a study of kidney transplant recipient with SARS-CoV-2 infection. Each CDR3 protein is one row after TCRdb ran MiXCR on the reads. The repertoire holds approximately 240,000 distinct CDR3 sequences, with 25% to 35% as singletons. The CDR3 has 17 amino acids. Trimming removed 5 bases from V and 4 bases from J, with 23 bases in between. Germline V lookup: CDR1 MNHGY, CDR2 SVAAGI. This clonotype was observed many times. V gene TRBV6-9 combines with J gene TRBJ1-2; D is undetermined. This specimen was a blood sample, taken at baseline and between days 110 and 120 from a kidney transplant recipient. This TCR was recovered from a young adult male patient who had COVID-19 and was a kidney transplant recipient. Some T cells here may be from the graft donor. CDR3: CASSRNQPYGKTYGYTF. The CDR3 coding sequence is TGTGCCAGCAGTCGCAATCAGCCTTACGGAAAGACCTATGGCTACACCTTC.